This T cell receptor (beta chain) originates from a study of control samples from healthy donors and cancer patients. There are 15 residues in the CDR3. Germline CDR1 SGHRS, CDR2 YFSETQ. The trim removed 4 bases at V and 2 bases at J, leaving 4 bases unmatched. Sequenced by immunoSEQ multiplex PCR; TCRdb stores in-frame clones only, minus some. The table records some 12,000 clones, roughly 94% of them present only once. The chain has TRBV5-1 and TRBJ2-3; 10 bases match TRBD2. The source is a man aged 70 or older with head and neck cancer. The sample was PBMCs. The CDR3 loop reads CASSALAGATDTQYF. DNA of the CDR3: TGCGCCAGCAGCGCCCTAGCGGGGGCCACAGATACGCAGTATTTT.